One and the same sample provided the 22 T cell receptor beta chains below, sequenced in a study of T cell repertoires in cytomegalovirus infection. TCRdb analysed the reads with MiXCR anew, one entry per CDR3 protein. The data hold roughly 500,000 distinct CDR3 sequences, with over 9% observed a single time. The specimen sequenced was PBMCs. These receptors were obtained from a human donor in good health (CMV status not recorded). Some clones in this sample may be carry-over from other donors' samples.

The chain combines TRBV7-9 with TRBJ2-1; 9 positions match TRBD1. This CDR3 contains 18 residues. V lost 1 base and J lost 1; bases outside the gene matches: 8. Germline assignment: CDR1 SEHNR and CDR2 FQNEAQ (reference sequence). CDR3: CASSLVRGTGLSYNEQFF. In DNA, the CDR3 is TGTGCCAGCAGCTTAGTTCGGGGGACAGGGCTATCCTACAATGAGCAGTTCTTC.

The gene calls are TRBV29-1 and TRBJ1-2; TRBD1 might be the D (5 bases). This CDR3 is built from 13 residues. Germline CDR1 reads SQVTM; CDR2 reads ANQGSEA. Deletions cut 4 bases from V and 3 bases from J, with 12 bases between. The CDR3: CSVGSSGHYGYTF. The CDR3 DNA sequence: TGCAGCGTTGGATCCTCAGGGCACTATGGCTACACCTTC.

The sample holds many counts of this clonotype. This chain connects TRBV5-1 to TRBJ1-1; no definite D call. Germline V lookup: CDR1 SGHRS, CDR2 YFSETQ. The CDR3 consists of 14 residues. With 0 bases removed from V and 7 bases from J, the gap between germline ends came to 13 bases. The CDR3 spells CASSLAIERDEAFF. The CDR3 DNA reads TGCGCCAGCAGCTTGGCCATTGAAAGGGATGAAGCTTTCTTT.

This clonotype was seen at least ten times. This rearrangement joins TRBV14 to TRBJ1-3; D may be TRBD1 (5 bases). Looked up from germline, CDR1 is SGHDN and CDR2 is FVKESK. The V and J ends lost 1 base and 0 bases respectively, with 13 bases between them. The CDR3 has 17 amino acids. The CDR3: CASSQVEDTYSGNTIYF. CDR3 sequence (DNA): TGTGCCAGCAGCCAAGTAGAGGACACTTACTCTGGAAACACCATATATTTT. The entire variable domain, with the rest obtained from reference TRBV14 and TRBJ1-3, is as follows: EAGVTQFPSHSVIEKGQTVTLRCDPISGHDNLYWYRRVMGKEIKFLLHFVKESKQDESGMPNNRFLAERTGGTYSTLKVQPAELEDSGVYFCASSQVEDTYSGNTIYFGEGSWLTVV.

This clonotype was recorded at least ten times. V usage is TRBV28 and J usage is TRBJ1-4, with D unresolved. CDR3 size: 14 residues. Germline CDR1 is MDHEN and CDR2 is SYDVKM. V dropped 6 bases and J dropped 7 bases, with 15 bases sitting between them. The CDR3 DNA is TGTGCCAGCAGGTCGACAAGGGATGGTGAAAAACTGTTTTTT. It yields the protein CASRSTRDGEKLFF. Full variable domain (rest looked up from reference TRBV28 and TRBJ1-4): DVKVTQSSRYLVKRTGEKVFLECVQDMDHENMFWYRQDPGLGLRLIYFSYDVKMKEKGDIPEGYSVSREKKERFSLILESASTNQTSMYLCASRSTRDGEKLFFGSGTQLSVL.

In its sample, this clonotype was seen a few times. The chain uses TRBV5-4 and TRBJ1-1; D is possibly TRBD1 (6 bases). Germline CDR1 is SGHNT and CDR2 is YYREEE (reference sequence). V was shortened by 4 bases and J by 1 base, with 11 bases between the two germline ends. This CDR3 has 14 amino acids. This CDR3 reads CASSPVGGNTEAFF. The CDR3 DNA sequence: TGTGCCAGCAGCCCGGTAGGGGGGAACACTGAAGCTTTCTTT.

This clonotype came up many times. The V and J genes are TRBV11-2 and TRBJ2-1, with 12 bases matching TRBD2. The CDR3 spans 15 residues. Losses at the gene ends were 5 bases for V and 8 bases for J; bases not matched to a gene: 7. Per the germline V gene, CDR1 is SGHAT and CDR2 is FQNNGV. CDR3 DNA: TGTGCCAGCAGCCGGCTAGCGGGAGGGCCGTATGAGCAGTTCTTC. Translated: CASSRLAGGPYEQFF. The full variable domain, completed using reference TRBV11-2 and TRBJ2-1, is EAGVAQSPRYKIIEKRQSVAFWCNPISGHATLYWYQQILGQGPKLLIQFQNNGVVDDSQLPKDRFSAERLKGVDSTLKIQPAKLEDSAVYLCASSRLAGGPYEQFFGPGTRLTVL.

This rearrangement joins TRBV27 to TRBJ1-5; D is unresolved. The germline V gene has CDR1 MNHEY and CDR2 SMNVEV (reference sequence). CDR3 length equals 13 residues. V was trimmed by 8 bases and J by 5 bases, leaving 13 bases between them. Here the CDR3 reads CASGLGPDQPQHF. CDR3 sequence (DNA): TGTGCCAGCGGGTTAGGCCCAGATCAGCCCCAGCATTTT.

This clonotype was counted ten times or more. V gene TRBV11-2 combines with J gene TRBJ2-6, with a weak D call TRBD1 (5 bases). Germline V gene data show CDR1 as SGHAT and CDR2 as FQNNGV. The V gene lost 6 bases and the J gene lost 0 bases, with 18 bases spanning the gap. The CDR3 has 18 amino acids. CDR3 loop: CASRYPGLGPSGANVLTF. The CDR3 DNA reads TGTGCCAGCAGATATCCAGGGTTAGGGCCCTCTGGGGCCAACGTCCTGACTTTC.

This clonotype was found a few times. V is TRBV2 and J is TRBJ2-5; 7 bases fit TRBD2. The junction had 5 bases not matched to a gene; V was cut back by 8 bases and J by 5 bases. Germline V gives CDR1 SNHLY, CDR2 FYNNEI. The CDR3 runs 12 residues. The DNA for the CDR3 is TGTGCCAGCCGGGAGGATTGGGAGACCCAGTACTTC. Residues: CASREDWETQYF.

This clonotype has at least ten counts. V is TRBV24-1 and J is TRBJ2-1; TRBD2 aligns across 7 bases. Trimming removed 3 bases from V and 6 bases from J; junction bases left unmatched: 7. CDR3 length: 15 residues. In germline, CDR1 is KGHDR, CDR2 SFDVKD. This CDR3 is CATSDLSGHSNEQFF. The CDR3 DNA reads TGTGCCACCAGTGATCTTAGCGGGCATTCCAATGAGCAGTTCTTC.

Ten or more counts support this clonotype. The rearrangement links TRBV2 to TRBJ2-3, with D maybe TRBD2 (6 bases). Trimming stripped 4 bases from V and 3 bases from J, with 11 bases between. This CDR3 contains 14 residues. Germline lookup yields CDR1 SNHLY and CDR2 FYNNEI. The CDR3 bases are TGTGCCAGCAGTGTAGATCTAGCGACAGATACGCAGTATTTT. This translates into CASSVDLATDTQYF. The entire variable domain, with the rest obtained from reference TRBV2 and TRBJ2-3, is as follows: EPEVTQTPSHQVTQMGQEVILRCVPISNHLYFYWYRQILGQKVEFLVSFYNNEISEKSEIFDDQFSVERPDGSNFTLKIRSTKLEDSAMYFCASSVDLATDTQYFGPGTRLTVL.

This clonotype was seen ten or more times. This sequence joins TRBV7-2 and TRBJ2-7; D gene unclear. The V gene's germline CDR1 is SGHTA and CDR2 FQGNSA. This CDR3 region has 14 residues. Trimming took off 2 bases at V and 7 bases at J, with 15 bases between the two ends. CDR3 loop: CASSLNVYIGEQYF. CDR3 nucleotides: TGTGCCAGCAGCTTAAACGTCTACATAGGGGAGCAGTACTTC.

This clonotype was seen at least ten times. The rearrangement joins TRBV19 to TRBJ1-1; 8 bases are shared with TRBD1. Germline CDR1 reads LNHDA; CDR2 reads SQIVND (reference sequence). This CDR3 has 15 amino acids. The J segment lost 5 bases and the V segment lost 2 bases, leaving 7 bases of the junction unmatched. The CDR3 here is CASSIPRTGWTEAFF. The CDR3 nucleotides are TGTGCCAGTAGTATACCCCGGACAGGGTGGACTGAAGCTTTCTTT.

This clonotype was observed many times. The genes are TRBV6-6 and TRBJ1-3; D ambiguous. This CDR3 contains 15 residues. The V and J ends lost 5 bases and 0 bases respectively, with 11 bases between them. Germline CDR1 is MNHNY and CDR2 is SVGAGI (reference sequence). CDR3 amino acids: CASSRRTYSGNTIYF. Here the CDR3 DNA reads TGTGCCAGCAGTCGTCGGACCTACTCTGGAAACACCATATATTTT.

This chain joins TRBV28 and TRBJ1-3; D is unresolved. From germline, CDR1 is MDHEN and CDR2 SYDVKM. This CDR3 spans 13 amino acids. Trimming took 8 bases from V and 8 from J, leaving 16 bases between them. The CDR3 is CASRSAAGDTIYF. CDR3 DNA: TGTGCCAGCCGGAGTGCCGCCGGCGACACCATATATTTT.

The sample holds many counts of this clonotype. The chain employs TRBV5-1 and TRBJ1-6; perhaps TRBD1 as D (6 bases). Trimming stripped 4 bases from V and 9 bases from J, with 20 bases between. The CDR3 has 16 residues. The germline V gene encodes CDR1 SGHRS and CDR2 YFSETQ. CDR3 nucleotide sequence: TGCGCCAGCAGCACCACGACAGGCCCATTAGGTTCACCCCTCCACTTT. Translating gives CASSTTTGPLGSPLHF.

The chain joins TRBV19 to TRBJ2-1; D gene uncertain. Germline values: CDR1 LNHDA, CDR2 SQIVND (reference sequence). The CDR3 has 12 residues. The V and J ends lost 1 base and 6 bases respectively, with 4 bases between them. The CDR3 loop is CASSIGANEQFF. Here the CDR3 DNA reads TGTGCCAGTAGTATAGGTGCCAATGAGCAGTTCTTC.

The V call is TRBV12-3 or TRBV12-4, the J call TRBJ2-1; D may be TRBD2 (6 bases). V lost 6 bases and J lost 7, with 19 bases in between. The CDR3 has 15 amino acids. For the CDR3, the DNA is TGTGCCAGCAGCCAGACCGCGTGGAGGGATAATGAGCAGTTCTTC. Its protein is CASSQTAWRDNEQFF.

This clonotype has a count of ten or more. The rearrangement links TRBV2 to TRBJ2-7; D uncertain. CDR1 and CDR2 (germline): SNHLY, FYNNEI. The CDR3 is 16 amino acids. Trimming took off 2 bases at V and 2 bases at J, with 16 bases between the two ends. CDR3 bases: TGTGCCAGCAGTGAATCAGGCAACCCCGCTACCTACGAGCAGTACTTC. Residues: CASSESGNPATYEQYF.

This clonotype has ten or more counts. The J gene is TRBJ2-1, the V gene TRBV6-1; 10 bases are a match to TRBD2. The CDR3 totals 19 residues. In germline, CDR1 is MNHNS, CDR2 SASEGT. Unmatched junction bases numbered 11, after V lost 1 base and J lost 2 bases. CDR3 coding DNA: TGTGCCAGCAGTGAAGAGTGGGCTAGCGGGAGCACCCCCTACAATGAGCAGTTCTTC. As protein: CASSEEWASGSTPYNEQFF.

This clonotype was seen many times. The chain combines TRBV7-9 with TRBJ1-2; a possible D gene is TRBD1 (6 bases). Germline lookup yields CDR1 SEHNR and CDR2 FQNEAQ (reference sequence). Trimming shortened V by 5 bases and J by 8 bases, and 15 bases separated the two germline ends. The CDR3 spans 13 residues. The CDR3 loop reads CASSPDRSKGYTF. CDR3 nucleotides: TGTGCCAGCAGCCCTGACAGGAGTAAGGGCTACACCTTC. The full variable domain, its missing parts supplied by reference TRBV7-9 and TRBJ1-2, is DTGVSQNPRHKITKRGQNVTFRCDPISEHNRLYWYRQTLGQGPEFLTYFQNEAQLEKSRLLSDRFSAERPKGSFSTLEIQRTEQGDSAMYLCASSPDRSKGYTFGSGTRLTVV.